This is a list of T cell receptor beta chains from one sample in a study of blood T cell dynamics during melanoma immunotherapy. TCRdb's copy holds only in-frame clones and misses some; the assay was immunoSEQ multiplex PCR. This table has roughly 3,700 clones, roughly 96% appearing once. The specimen comprised effector memory CD8+ T cells from blood, sampled from a patient treated with checkpoint blockade. The receptor source for this set is a human donor with melanoma. CDR3s include the opening cysteine and the closing phenylalanine or tryptophan. A D gene is named only where the DNA matches it firmly. Clone size is given for some rows only: seen once, a few or many times, or a class if the clone is expanded.

>TRBJ2-4|.|TRBV4-2|.
TGTGCCAGCAGCCAAGTGCCAGGGGATATTCAGTACTTC
CASSQVPGDIQYF
>TRBJ1-1|.|TRBV19|.
TGTGCCAGTAGTATTTCCTACATGAACACTGAAGCTTTCTTT
CASSISYMNTEAFF
>TRBJ1-2|.|TRBV7-9|TRBD1
TGTGCCAGCAGCTACTCCGCCCAGGGGGCGCAGGGCTACACCTTC
CASSYSAQGAQGYTF
>TRBJ2-1|.|TRBV27|.
TGTGCCAGCAGTTCCCGGGGGGCCACCTACAATGAGCAGTTCTTC
CASSSRGATYNEQFF
>TRBJ1-2|.|TRBV9|.
TGTGCCAGCAGCGCGGGACTCACCCGGGGCTACACCTTC
CASSAGLTRGYTF
>TRBJ2-7|.|TRBV27|.
TGTGCCAGCAGTTTAACCTTTTCCTACGAGCAGTACTTC
CASSLTFSYEQYF
>TRBJ1-2|.|TRBV5-4|.
TGTGCCAGCAGCTCCTGGACAGAAAACTATGGCTACACCTTC
CASSSWTENYGYTF
>TRBJ1-4|.|TRBV27|.
TGTGCCAGCAGCCTCGCTCGCGCGAATGAAAAACTGTTTTTT
CASSLARANEKLFF
>TRBJ2-7|.|TRBV7-9|.
TGTGCCAGCAGCCCACGGGAGACAGGGTGGGACGAGCAGTACTTC
CASSPRETGWDEQYF
>TRBJ2-5|once|TRBV5-5|.
TGTGCCAGCAGCTTGCAAGAGACCCAGTACTTC
CASSLQETQYF
>TRBJ1-1|.|TRBV5-1|.
TGCGCCAGCAGCCCGGGGCCGAACACTGAAGCTTTCTTT
CASSPGPNTEAFF
>TRBJ1-1|few|TRBV6-5|.
TGTGCCAGCAGTTATGGGTCGGCGAACACTGAAGCTTTCTTT
CASSYGSANTEAFF
>TRBJ2-7|.|TRBV4-1|.
TGCGCCAGCAGCCAGGGCTTCGGGGGCGGCGAGCAGTACTTC
CASSQGFGGGEQYF